This TCR beta chain was documented in a study of blood T cell repertoires in COVID-19. In the study overall: PBMCs, B-cell-depleted T cells, or T cells were the source of the cDNA or gDNA that made up the material.

The CDR3 totals 15 residues. Trimming removed 0 bases from V and 3 bases from J, with 13 bases in between. Germline V gives CDR1 SGHNT, CDR2 YYREEE (reference sequence). Sequencing used immunoSEQ multiplex PCR; TCRdb keeps in-frame clones, though not all of them. The table shows about 140,000 clones, with around 85% occurring only once. Sequencing input: peripheral blood. The chain combines TRBV5-4 with TRBJ2-7, with TRBD1 as a possible D gene (6 bases). The source of this sequence is a human donor in a cohort sampled during active COVID-19. The CDR3 loop reads CASSLVQGKGYEQYF. The CDR3, as DNA: TGTGCCAGCAGCTTGGTACAGGGCAAGGGCTACGAGCAGTACTTC.